These 9 T cell receptor beta chains were sequenced from one sample in a study of T cell responses to AZD1222 COVID-19 vaccine. Data came from immunoSEQ multiplex PCR; TCRdb stores just in-frame clones and leaves some out. The sample lists roughly 160,000 clones, about 83% seen once, with around 0.99% in the top ten. The input for sequencing was peripheral blood, taken 28 days after the second AZD1222 dose. Every receptor here comes from an adult who received the AZD1222 COVID-19 vaccine.

The V gene is TRBV5-1, the J gene TRBJ2-2, with TRBD1 matching over 7 bases. The CDR3 contains 15 residues. Germline V CDR1 and CDR2: SGHRS, YFSETQ. The J segment lost 6 bases and the V segment lost 4 bases, leaving 9 bases of the junction unmatched. CDR3 amino acids: CASSDQGDTSGELFF. The CDR3 bases are TGCGCCAGCAGCGATCAGGGGGATACGTCCGGGGAGCTGTTTTTT.

The chain couples TRBV6-4 to TRBJ2-3; D uncertain. Germline loops: CDR1 MRHNA, CDR2 SNTAGT. V dropped 8 bases and J dropped 5 bases, with 8 bases sitting between them. The CDR3 is 11 amino acids. Here the CDR3 DNA reads TGTGCCAGCGGACCTAGAGATACGCAGTATTTT. This gives the protein CASGPRDTQYF.

The chain couples TRBV10-3 to TRBJ1-6; TRBD1 agrees at 10 bases. This CDR3 has 18 residues. Trimming cost V 7 bases and J 13 bases; bases outside gene matches: 22. The germline CDR1 and CDR2 sequences are ENHRY and SYGVKD. The CDR3 DNA reads as TGTGCCATCACTACGGTTCCCGGATCCGGGACAGGGGTGGGGCCCCTCCACTTT. Encoded protein: CAITTVPGSGTGVGPLHF.

This clone was seen only a few times. CDR3 coding DNA: TGTGCCAGCAGTCAGGGGGACAGGGCGAACACTGAAGCTTTCTTT. Its protein product is CASSQGDRANTEAFF. This chain uses TRBV6-5 with TRBJ1-1; 9 bases match TRBD1. The CDR3 consists of 15 residues. The V gene's germline CDR1 is MNHEY and CDR2 SVGAGI. Losses at the gene ends were 5 bases for V and 1 base for J; bases not matched to a gene: 5.

The chain links TRBV4-1 to TRBJ1-1; D is perhaps TRBD1 (6 bases). This CDR3 has 15 residues. Deletions cut 0 bases from V and 1 base from J, with 9 bases between. From germline, CDR1 is MGHRA and CDR2 YSYEKL. The CDR3 coding sequence is TGCGCCAGCAGCCAAGAGGGCAGGGGGAACACTGAAGCTTTCTTT. Translated: CASSQEGRGNTEAFF.

V gene TRBV29-1 combines with J gene TRBJ2-7, with D perhaps matching TRBD2 (5 bases). Germline V lookup: CDR1 SQVTM, CDR2 ANQGSEA. The CDR3 covers 13 residues. Written as DNA, the CDR3 is TGCAGTGTCAAGGGAGACGGTGCCTACGAGCAGTACTTC. As protein: CSVKGDGAYEQYF.

This chain links TRBV24-1 with TRBJ2-5; 8 bases match TRBD1. The ends lost 2 bases at V and 5 bases at J; junction bases unmatched: 6. This CDR3 is built from 15 residues. Germline CDR1 KGHDR, CDR2 SFDVKD. CDR3 sequence (DNA): TGTGCCACCAGTGATTGGGGGACAGGTGGGGAGACCCAGTACTTC. Protein product: CATSDWGTGGETQYF.

This sequence joins TRBV7-9 and TRBJ2-7; 8 positions agree with TRBD1. The trim removed 5 bases at V and 2 bases at J, leaving 2 bases unmatched. Germline-derived CDR1 and CDR2 are SEHNR and FQNEAQ (reference sequence). This CDR3 has 13 amino acids. The CDR3 loop reads CASSGQGAYEQYF. CDR3 nucleotide sequence: TGTGCCAGCAGCGGACAGGGAGCCTACGAGCAGTACTTC.

The chain recombines TRBV6-5 with TRBJ2-2; 13 positions agree with TRBD2. The CDR3 runs 15 residues. Unmatched junction bases numbered 2, after V lost 6 bases and J lost 4 bases. The germline V gene encodes CDR1 MNHEY and CDR2 SVGAGI. The CDR3 DNA sequence: TGTGCCAGCAGCACTAGCGGGGGGGCCACCGGGGAGCTGTTTTTT. Residues: CASSTSGGATGELFF.